Given below is one T cell receptor (beta chain) in context. This sample is drawn from a study of blood T cell repertoires in COVID-19. Study-wide context: Sources were T cells, B-cell-depleted T cells, or PBMCs; the material itself was cDNA or gDNA.

Using immunoSEQ multiplex PCR, the repertoire was profiled, and TCRdb retains in-frame clones only, with some absent. The repertoire consists of about 270,000 clones, with 80% to 90% occurring once and the leading ten covering roughly 2.5%. Participant reports of clinical history set cohort assignment. Each recovered donor of Cohort 3 presented with two negative PCRs, clearance, or symptom resolution. The CDR3 contains 15 residues. V was pared by 4 bases and J by 2 bases, with 12 bases between. Germline-derived CDR1 and CDR2 are SGHNT and YYREEE (reference sequence). Sequencing used PBMCs or T cells enriched from blood (not recorded which). This chain connects TRBV5-4 to TRBJ2-2, with D unclear. The source of this sequence is a woman between 18 and 30 years old who had recovered from COVID-19. The CDR3 region has the DNA TGTGCCAGCAGCCATTATCAGGCCAACACCGGGGAGCTGTTTTTT. Residues: CASSHYQANTGELFF. Looking up the rest from reference TRBV5-4 and TRBJ2-2 gives the full variable domain: ETGVTQSPTHLIKTRGQQVTLRCSSQSGHNTVSWYQQALGQGPQFIFQYYREEENGRGNFPPRFSGLQFPNYSSELNVNALELDDSALYLCASSHYQANTGELFFGEGSRLTVL.